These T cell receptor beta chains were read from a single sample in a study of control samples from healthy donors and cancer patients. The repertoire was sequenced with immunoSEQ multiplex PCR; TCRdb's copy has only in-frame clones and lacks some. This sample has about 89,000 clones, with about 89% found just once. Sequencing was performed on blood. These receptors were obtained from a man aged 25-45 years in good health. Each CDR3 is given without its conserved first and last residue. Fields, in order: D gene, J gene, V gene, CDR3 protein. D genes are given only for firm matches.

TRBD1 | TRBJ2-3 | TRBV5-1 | ASSSGQISTDTQY
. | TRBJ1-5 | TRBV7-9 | ASSNSGGLGNQPQH
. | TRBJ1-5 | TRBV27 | ASSLSGGHNQPQH
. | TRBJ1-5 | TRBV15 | ATSSIRGHQPQH
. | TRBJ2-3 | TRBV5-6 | ASSLGGGKDTQY
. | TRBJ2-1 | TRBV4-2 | ASSYEGSSYNEQF
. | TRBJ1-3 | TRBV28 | ASSLGSSGNTIY
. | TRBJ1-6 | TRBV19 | ATGEGIDSPLH
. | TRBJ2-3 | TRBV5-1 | ASSLGEGQWY
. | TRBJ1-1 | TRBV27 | ASSFGQADTEAF
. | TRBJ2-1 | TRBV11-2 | ASSLWLGDNEQF
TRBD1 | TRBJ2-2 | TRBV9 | ASSAGQANTGELF
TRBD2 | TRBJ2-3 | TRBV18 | ASSPSTGGRTDTQY
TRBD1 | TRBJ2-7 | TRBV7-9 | ASSSSTQGERAYEQY
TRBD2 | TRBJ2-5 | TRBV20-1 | SASTAMSSGGQETQY
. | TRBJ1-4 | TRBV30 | AWSRGGQQEKLF
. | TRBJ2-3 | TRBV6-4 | ASSRTPRPTDTQY
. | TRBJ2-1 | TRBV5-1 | ASSPREVTYNEQF
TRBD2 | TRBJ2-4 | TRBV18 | ASSPPRERGGVFSAKNIQY
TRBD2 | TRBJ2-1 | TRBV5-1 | ASSPLRRGVNGSYNEQF
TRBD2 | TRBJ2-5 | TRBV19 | ASRPRTSGTQETQY
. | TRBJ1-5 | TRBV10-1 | ASSAGRGQPQH
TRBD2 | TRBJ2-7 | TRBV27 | ASSWTSGATYEQY
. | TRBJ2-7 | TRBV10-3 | AISGASDSSDYEQY
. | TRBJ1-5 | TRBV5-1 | ASSLAPDSNQPQH
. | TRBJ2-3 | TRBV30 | AWSGTSYTQY
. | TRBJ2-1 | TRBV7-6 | ASSPGSASSYNEQF
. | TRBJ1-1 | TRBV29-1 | SVGGRGGTEAF
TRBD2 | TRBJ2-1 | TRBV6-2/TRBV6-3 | ASSPGLAGGPITYNEQF
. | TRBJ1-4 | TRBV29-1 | SARWAANEKLF
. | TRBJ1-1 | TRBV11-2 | ASSLTANTEAF
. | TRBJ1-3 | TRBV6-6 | ASSYRAAFSGNTIY
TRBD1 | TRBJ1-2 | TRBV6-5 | ASSLTGTANYGYT
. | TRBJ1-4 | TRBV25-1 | ASGSGWGEKLF
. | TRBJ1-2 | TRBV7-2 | ASSTGTGAGYGYT
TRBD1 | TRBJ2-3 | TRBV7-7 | ASSSGQGESTDTQY
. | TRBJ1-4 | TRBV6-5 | AIKPGLEGEKLF
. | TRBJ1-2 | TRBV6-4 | ASMQKGVTNYGYT
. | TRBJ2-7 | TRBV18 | ASSLGGGEQY
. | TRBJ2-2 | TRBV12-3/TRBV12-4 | ASSLVYGELF
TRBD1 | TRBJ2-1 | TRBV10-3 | AISERQGYNEQF